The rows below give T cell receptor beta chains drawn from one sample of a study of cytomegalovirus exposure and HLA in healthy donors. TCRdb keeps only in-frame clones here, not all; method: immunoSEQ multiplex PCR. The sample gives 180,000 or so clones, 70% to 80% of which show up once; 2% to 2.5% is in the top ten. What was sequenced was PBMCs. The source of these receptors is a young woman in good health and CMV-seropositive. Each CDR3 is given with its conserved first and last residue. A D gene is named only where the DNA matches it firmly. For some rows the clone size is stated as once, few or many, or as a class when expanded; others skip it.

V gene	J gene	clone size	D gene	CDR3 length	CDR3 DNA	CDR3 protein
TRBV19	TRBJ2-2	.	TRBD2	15	TGTGCCAGTAACCCGGGAGGGCTGAACACCGGGGAGCTGTTTTTT	CASNPGGLNTGELFF
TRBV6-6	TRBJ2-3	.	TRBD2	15	TGTGCCAGCAGGGGGACTAGCGGTCTCACAGATACGCAGTATTTT	CASRGTSGLTDTQYF
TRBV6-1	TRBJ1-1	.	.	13	TGTGCCAGCAGTCTTTATAGGAACACTGAAGCTTTCTTT	CASSLYRNTEAFF
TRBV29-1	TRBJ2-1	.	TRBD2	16	TGCAGCGTCACGGGGACTAGCGGGACCTCCTACAATGAGCAGTTCTTC	CSVTGTSGTSYNEQFF
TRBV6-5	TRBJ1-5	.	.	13	TGTGCCAGCAGTTACGACAGGAATCAGCCCCAGCATTTT	CASSYDRNQPQHF
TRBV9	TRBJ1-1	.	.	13	TGTGCCAGCAGCCGAGGGGGGGACACTGAAGCTTTCTTT	CASSRGGDTEAFF
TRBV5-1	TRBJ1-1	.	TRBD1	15	TGCGCCAGCAGCGCCGGCGACAGGGTAGGCACTGAAGCTTTCTTT	CASSAGDRVGTEAFF
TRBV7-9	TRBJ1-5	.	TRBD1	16	TGTGCCAGCAGCATAGACAGGGGGGATAGCAATCAGCCCCAGCATTTT	CASSIDRGDSNQPQHF
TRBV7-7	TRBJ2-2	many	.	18	TGTGCCAGCAGCTTAGTTACGCCCCAGGGAATGAACACCGGGGAGCTGTTTTTT	CASSLVTPQGMNTGELFF
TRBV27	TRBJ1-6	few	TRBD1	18	TGTGCCAGCAGAAGAAGGACAGGGGCCAGCTCCTATAATTCACCCCTCCACTTT	CASRRRTGASSYNSPLHF
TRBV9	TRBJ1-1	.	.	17	TGTGCCAGCAGCGTAGAAAAATCGACAGGACCGAACACTGAAGCTTTCTTT	CASSVEKSTGPNTEAFF
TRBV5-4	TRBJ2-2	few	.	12	TGTGCCAGCAGCTTTTATACCGGGGAGCTGTTTTTT	CASSFYTGELFF